This T cell receptor beta chain was identified in a study of blood T cell repertoires in COVID-19. This table comes from immunoSEQ multiplex PCR, and its TCRdb copy is limited to in-frame clones, with some not included. The table records 100,000 to 150,000 clones, approximately 89% of them present only once. The germline CDR1 and CDR2 sequences are SGHTA and FQGNSA. CDR3 length: 14 amino acids. Unmatched junction bases numbered 10, after V lost 4 bases and J lost 9 bases. The specimen sequenced was peripheral blood. The TCR originated in a woman in her sixties with acute or convalescent COVID-19. The chain combines TRBV7-2 with TRBJ1-1, with 8 nucleotides matching TRBD1. The CDR3: CASSSRQGIKKAFF. CDR3 coding DNA: TGTGCCAGCAGCTCAAGACAGGGGATAAAGAAAGCTTTCTTT.